The table lists the clone carrying this T cell receptor (beta chain) with many counts. Its antigen is not identified. This sample is drawn from a study of T cells in Graves' hyperthyroidism and ophthalmopathy. In the study overall: Peripheral blood was acquired at first diagnosis, ahead of any therapy whatsoever.

Study-wide points: Blood shared most expanded thyroid clonotypes above 0.001.

The CDR3 length is 15 residues. The V gene's germline CDR1 is SGDLS and CDR2 YYNGEE. The V gene lost 4 bases and the J gene lost 9 bases, with 23 bases spanning the gap. Amplification of TCR beta CDR3 regions used RNA as the template. HTBI primers drove first-round RT-PCR of the TCR CDR3. TCRdb independently ran MiXCR on the multiplex PCR reads; one entry per CDR3 protein. Here the sample spans about 600,000 distinct CDR3 sequences, approximately 15% being singletons. With duration under 3 months, ophthalmopathy was active: Clinical Activity Score at least 3, NOSPECS at least 4. Researchers barred patients who had uncontrolled infection, other autoimmune disease, pregnancy or lactation.

The clonotype was recovered from a woman aged 45-65 years with Graves' ophthalmopathy. Input material: blood. This chain uses TRBV9 with TRBJ2-7, with D perhaps TRBD1 or TRBD2 (5 bases each). CDR3 sequence: CASSISPGTATGQYF. Here the CDR3 DNA reads TGTGCCAGCAGCATATCCCCCGGGACGGCGACGGGGCAGTACTTC.